A single sample is the source of the 26 T cell receptor beta chains below, sequenced in a study of blood T cells in healthy people across ages. Next came a second PCR, run for about 7 to 12 cycles, which used a sample-barcoded 5' primer along with a J-beta primer mix. Via MiXCR, TCRdb re-called the 5' RACE reads, giving one row per CDR3 protein. Here the sample spans 550,000 to 650,000 distinct CDR3 sequences, about 28% being singletons. Sequenced sample: blood. These receptors came from a woman aged 80 or over in good health.

This clonotype was picked up a small number of times. Mismatch with germline at one junction end may stem from a read error. The CDR3 sequence: CASRSDLTATQYF. CDR3 sequence (DNA): TGTGCCAGCAGGTCGGACCTCACAGCTACGCAGTATTTT. The rearrangement uses TRBV6-2 or TRBV6-3 and TRBJ2-3, with unresolved D. The germline V gene encodes CDR1 MNHEY and CDR2 SVGEGT. This CDR3 comprises 13 residues.

V and J are TRBV13 and TRBJ1-4; TRBD1 matches at 7 bases. This CDR3 spans 14 amino acids. With V trimmed by 4 bases and J by 8 bases, 7 bases remained unmatched. Germline CDR1 and CDR2: PRHDT and FYEKMQ (reference sequence). As DNA, the CDR3 is TGTGCCAGCAGCTCAGACAGGGCGGGCGAAAAACTGTTTTTT. The encoded protein is CASSSDRAGEKLFF. Full variable domain (outside the CDR3, taken from reference TRBV13 and TRBJ1-4): AAGVIQSPRHLIKEKRETATLKCYPIPRHDTVYWYQQGPGQDPQFLISFYEKMQSDKGSIPDRFSAQQFSDYHSELNMSSLELGDSALYFCASSSDRAGEKLFFGSGTQLSVL.

This clonotype was detected many times. The CDR3 coding sequence is TGTGCCAGCAGTTTAGCTCAGGGTGGCAATCAGCCCCAGCATTTT. Translating it yields CASSLAQGGNQPQHF. The V gene is TRBV12-3 or TRBV12-4, the J gene TRBJ1-5; possibly TRBD1 for D (5 bases). V was pared by 0 bases and J by 2 bases, with 8 bases between. CDR3 size: 15 residues.

The rearrangement uses TRBV5-1 and TRBJ1-2, with TRBD1 matching over 12 bases. V shed 3 bases and J 2 bases; nucleotides not matched to a gene: 2. This CDR3 has 15 residues. CDR1 SGHRS and CDR2 YFSETQ come from the germline V gene. This CDR3 is CASSWGQGANYGYTF. Written as DNA, the CDR3 is TGCGCCAGCAGCTGGGGACAGGGGGCCAACTATGGCTACACCTTC.

The chain has TRBV20-1 and TRBJ2-7; 9 positions agree with TRBD1. Looked up from germline, CDR1 is DFQATT and CDR2 is SNEGSKA (reference sequence). With V trimmed by 3 bases and J by 2 bases, 14 bases remained unmatched. The CDR3 consists of 17 residues. CDR3 DNA: TGCAGTGCTAGGGCCCTGGGACAGGGAGTAGCCACCTACGAGCAGTACTTC. Translation: CSARALGQGVATYEQYF.

This chain joins TRBV5-1 and TRBJ2-1, with D perhaps matching TRBD2 (6 bases). CDR1 and CDR2 from the germline V gene are SGHRS and YFSETQ. Deletions cut 1 base from V and 4 bases from J, with 12 bases between. CDR3 length equals 15 residues. The CDR3 nucleotides read TGCGCCAGCAGCTTGATTCCCCTAGCGTACAATGAGCAGTTCTTC. It yields the protein CASSLIPLAYNEQFF.

This clonotype has a count of ten or more. The chain links TRBV2 to TRBJ2-7; TRBD1 agrees at 8 bases. This CDR3 is built from 15 residues. The germline gives CDR1 SNHLY, CDR2 FYNNEI. The trim removed 6 bases at V and 0 bases at J, leaving 7 bases unmatched. This chain's CDR3 is CASSYRDRLSYEQYF. Written as DNA, the CDR3 is TGTGCCAGCAGCTACCGGGACAGGCTCTCCTACGAGCAGTACTTC.

Points on this clonotype: This clone may be a read error of a much larger clone one base away. The V gene is TRBV5-1, the J gene TRBJ2-7, with TRBD2 as a possible D gene (6 bases). CDR3 length equals 16 residues. CDR1 and CDR2 from the germline V gene are SGHRS and YFSETQ. The CDR3 nucleotides are TGCGCCAGCAGCCCCGAACGGGGGATGGGTTCCTACGGGCAGTACTTC. It translates to CASSPERGMGSYGQYF.

This clonotype was found many times. The chain's CDR3 is CATSRDVAAGGGYTF. The CDR3 DNA is TGTGCCACCAGCAGAGACGTGGCGGCAGGGGGTGGCTACACCTTC. The V call is TRBV15, the J call TRBJ1-2; 7 positions agree with TRBD1. V lost 0 bases and J lost 7; bases outside the gene matches: 8. The germline V gene encodes CDR1 LNHNV and CDR2 YYDKDF (reference sequence). The CDR3 loop spans 15 amino acids.

This clonotype turned up a few times. This chain joins TRBV20-1 and TRBJ1-6; TRBD1 matches 10 bases. Germline V CDR1 and CDR2: DFQATT, SNEGSKA (reference sequence). The CDR3 is 12 residues long. V dropped 6 bases and J dropped 9; count of bases not matched to a gene: 2. The CDR3 region is CSAGTGVSPLHF. The CDR3 nucleotides read TGCAGTGCCGGGACAGGGGTTTCACCCCTCCACTTT.

This clonotype came up many times. V gene TRBV20-1 combines with J gene TRBJ1-2, with D tentatively TRBD1 (6 bases). Trimming pared 3 bases from V and 8 bases from J, leaving 22 bases between. This CDR3 is 15 amino acids long. Germline loops: CDR1 DFQATT, CDR2 SNEGSKA (reference sequence). In DNA, the CDR3 is TGCAGTGCTAGCGTGGATGGTGCGGGGGCTGGGGGCTACACCTTC. Translated, it gives CSASVDGAGAGGYTF.

This clonotype was recorded many times. The chain combines TRBV6-1 with TRBJ1-2; D call uncertain. Trimming took 2 bases from V and 5 from J, leaving 18 bases between them. CDR1 and CDR2 (germline): MNHNS, SASEGT. The CDR3 covers 16 residues. Here the CDR3 DNA reads TGTGCCAGCAGTGAATCGAGTTGGGGATTAGATTATGGCTACACCTTC. It codes for CASSESSWGLDYGYTF.

This clonotype was seen a few times. This sequence joins TRBV27 and TRBJ2-7; tentatively, D is TRBD2 (5 bases). V was trimmed by 1 base and J by 12 bases, leaving 16 bases between them. The CDR3 sequence is 13 residues long. In germline, CDR1 is MNHEY, CDR2 SMNVEV (reference sequence). The CDR3 DNA reads TGTGCCAGCAGTTTATTCGGGGTCCGCGAGTTGTACTTC. Protein product: CASSLFGVRELYF.

About this clonotype: Given a much more abundant clone one base away, this may be a read error. The V and J genes are TRBV28 and TRBJ2-6; 7 bases fit TRBD1. The CDR3 totals 14 residues. The germline V gene has CDR1 MDHEN and CDR2 SYDVKM. CDR3 residues: CASRQGPGANVRTF. CDR3 nucleotides: TGTGCCAGCAGACAGGGGCCTGGGGCCAACGTCCGGACTTTC.

This chain uses TRBV28 with TRBJ1-5; D not resolved. CDR3 length equals 11 residues. Trimming stripped 8 bases from V and 0 bases from J, with 2 bases between. The V gene's germline CDR1 is MDHEN and CDR2 SYDVKM. CDR3: CASHSNQPQHF. As DNA, the CDR3 is TGTGCCAGCCATAGCAATCAGCCCCAGCATTTT.

This clonotype has just one count. Being one base from a much bigger clone, this may be a read error. The chain's CDR3 is CASSQPDTQYF. The CDR3 DNA reads as TGTGCCAGCAGCCAACCAGATACCCAGTACTTC. The rearrangement links TRBV3-1 to TRBJ2-5; no reliable D call. V dropped 2 bases and J dropped 8 bases, with 6 bases sitting between them. This CDR3 is built from 11 residues. The V gene's germline CDR1 is LGHDT and CDR2 YNNKEL (reference sequence).

The chain recombines TRBV20-1 with TRBJ1-1, with 8 bases aligning to TRBD1. The V gene end was trimmed by 7 bases and the J gene end by 6 bases; junction bases not matched to a gene: 4. Looked up from germline, CDR1 is DFQATT and CDR2 is SNEGSKA (reference sequence). The CDR3 spans 11 residues. The CDR3 here is CSVQGDPEAFF. CDR3 DNA: TGCAGTGTACAGGGGGACCCTGAAGCTTTCTTT.

The chain carries TRBV7-9 and TRBJ2-7; 7 bases fit TRBD2. The CDR3 sequence is 16 residues long. Per germline, CDR1 SEHNR and CDR2 FQNEAQ (reference sequence). Germline trimming cut 5 bases from V and 0 bases from J; bases unmatched to any gene: 10. CDR3 residues: CASSPGRGYTSYEQYF. As DNA, the CDR3 is TGTGCCAGCAGCCCAGGGAGGGGCTACACCTCCTACGAGCAGTACTTC.

J is TRBJ2-7 and V is TRBV7-2; 10 nucleotides align to TRBD2. The germline V gene encodes CDR1 SGHTA and CDR2 FQGNSA. Losses at the gene ends were 5 bases for V and 3 bases for J; bases not matched to a gene: 16. This CDR3 is built from 18 residues. The CDR3 protein is CASSPLRSSGGYYYEQYF. The CDR3 DNA reads as TGTGCCAGCAGCCCCCTTAGGTCTAGCGGGGGATATTACTACGAGCAGTACTTC.

J is TRBJ1-1 and V is TRBV28; the D is unclear. The germline V and J ends were trimmed by 4 bases and 4 bases, with 4 bases remaining between them. Germline-derived CDR1 and CDR2 are MDHEN and SYDVKM. This CDR3 has 11 residues. The CDR3 sequence is CASSSATEAFF. Written as DNA, the CDR3 is TGTGCCAGCAGTTCCGCCACTGAAGCTTTCTTT.

V gene TRBV18 combines with J gene TRBJ2-1; TRBD2 matches at 15 bases. The V segment lost 3 bases and the J segment 1 base; nucleotides outside the gene matches: 4. The CDR3 spans 18 residues. Per germline, CDR1 KGHSH and CDR2 LQKENI. CDR3 bases: TGTGCCAGCTCACCTTGGACTAGCGGGGGGGCGTCCTACAATGAGCAGTTCTTC. It specifies CASSPWTSGGASYNEQFF.

This clonotype was detected only once. Being one base from a much bigger clone, this may be a read error. The chain is built from TRBV20-1 and TRBJ2-1; 11 bases map to TRBD2. The J call may be mistaken, given a closer DNA end match to TRBJ2-7. Germline-derived CDR1 and CDR2 are DFQATT and SNEGSKA (reference sequence). This CDR3 is built from 16 residues. The DNA of the CDR3 is TGCAGTGCTAGAAGGTTAGCGGGGGGGCCGCGAAATGAGCAGTACTTC. Protein: CSARRLAGGPRNEQYF.

The CDR3 sequence is CASSLRAGTGNTIYF. CDR3 in DNA: TGTGCCAGCAGCTTACGGGCAGGGACTGGAAACACCATATATTTT. V and J are TRBV7-2 and TRBJ1-3, with a weak D call TRBD1 (5 bases). CDR1 SGHTA and CDR2 FQGNSA come from the germline V gene. CDR3 length: 15 residues. Trimming stripped 2 bases from V and 2 bases from J, with 10 bases between.

This clonotype came up many times. This chain connects TRBV20-1 to TRBJ2-4; weak D call: TRBD1 (6 bases). The assigned J gene may be wrong: the sequence end matches TRBJ2-5 better. Germline V CDR1 and CDR2: DFQATT, SNEGSKA (reference sequence). The CDR3 has 14 residues. This CDR3 reads CSAREVGAWQTQYF. The CDR3 DNA reads TGCAGTGCTAGAGAGGTGGGGGCGTGGCAGACCCAGTACTTC.

This clonotype was picked up a small number of times. The chain links TRBV20-1 to TRBJ2-2; the match to TRBD1 covers 9 bases. The ends lost 5 bases at V and 5 bases at J; junction bases unmatched: 12. Germline loops: CDR1 DFQATT, CDR2 SNEGSKA (reference sequence). The CDR3 runs 16 residues. The CDR3 nucleotides read TGCAGTGCTCATTTGCCCGGGACAGGGCAGACCGGGGAGCTGTTTTTT. Encoded protein: CSAHLPGTGQTGELFF.

A note on this clonotype: A single base separates this from a much larger clone, so it may be a read error. The V call is TRBV2, the J call TRBJ2-7, with 9 bases matching TRBD1. CDR3 length equals 15 residues. CDR1 SNHLY and CDR2 FYNNEI come from the germline V gene. The DNA for the CDR3 is TGTACCAAAAGGCTCGGACAGGGGCCCTCCTACGAGCAGTACTTC. This gives the protein CTKRLGQGPSYEQYF.